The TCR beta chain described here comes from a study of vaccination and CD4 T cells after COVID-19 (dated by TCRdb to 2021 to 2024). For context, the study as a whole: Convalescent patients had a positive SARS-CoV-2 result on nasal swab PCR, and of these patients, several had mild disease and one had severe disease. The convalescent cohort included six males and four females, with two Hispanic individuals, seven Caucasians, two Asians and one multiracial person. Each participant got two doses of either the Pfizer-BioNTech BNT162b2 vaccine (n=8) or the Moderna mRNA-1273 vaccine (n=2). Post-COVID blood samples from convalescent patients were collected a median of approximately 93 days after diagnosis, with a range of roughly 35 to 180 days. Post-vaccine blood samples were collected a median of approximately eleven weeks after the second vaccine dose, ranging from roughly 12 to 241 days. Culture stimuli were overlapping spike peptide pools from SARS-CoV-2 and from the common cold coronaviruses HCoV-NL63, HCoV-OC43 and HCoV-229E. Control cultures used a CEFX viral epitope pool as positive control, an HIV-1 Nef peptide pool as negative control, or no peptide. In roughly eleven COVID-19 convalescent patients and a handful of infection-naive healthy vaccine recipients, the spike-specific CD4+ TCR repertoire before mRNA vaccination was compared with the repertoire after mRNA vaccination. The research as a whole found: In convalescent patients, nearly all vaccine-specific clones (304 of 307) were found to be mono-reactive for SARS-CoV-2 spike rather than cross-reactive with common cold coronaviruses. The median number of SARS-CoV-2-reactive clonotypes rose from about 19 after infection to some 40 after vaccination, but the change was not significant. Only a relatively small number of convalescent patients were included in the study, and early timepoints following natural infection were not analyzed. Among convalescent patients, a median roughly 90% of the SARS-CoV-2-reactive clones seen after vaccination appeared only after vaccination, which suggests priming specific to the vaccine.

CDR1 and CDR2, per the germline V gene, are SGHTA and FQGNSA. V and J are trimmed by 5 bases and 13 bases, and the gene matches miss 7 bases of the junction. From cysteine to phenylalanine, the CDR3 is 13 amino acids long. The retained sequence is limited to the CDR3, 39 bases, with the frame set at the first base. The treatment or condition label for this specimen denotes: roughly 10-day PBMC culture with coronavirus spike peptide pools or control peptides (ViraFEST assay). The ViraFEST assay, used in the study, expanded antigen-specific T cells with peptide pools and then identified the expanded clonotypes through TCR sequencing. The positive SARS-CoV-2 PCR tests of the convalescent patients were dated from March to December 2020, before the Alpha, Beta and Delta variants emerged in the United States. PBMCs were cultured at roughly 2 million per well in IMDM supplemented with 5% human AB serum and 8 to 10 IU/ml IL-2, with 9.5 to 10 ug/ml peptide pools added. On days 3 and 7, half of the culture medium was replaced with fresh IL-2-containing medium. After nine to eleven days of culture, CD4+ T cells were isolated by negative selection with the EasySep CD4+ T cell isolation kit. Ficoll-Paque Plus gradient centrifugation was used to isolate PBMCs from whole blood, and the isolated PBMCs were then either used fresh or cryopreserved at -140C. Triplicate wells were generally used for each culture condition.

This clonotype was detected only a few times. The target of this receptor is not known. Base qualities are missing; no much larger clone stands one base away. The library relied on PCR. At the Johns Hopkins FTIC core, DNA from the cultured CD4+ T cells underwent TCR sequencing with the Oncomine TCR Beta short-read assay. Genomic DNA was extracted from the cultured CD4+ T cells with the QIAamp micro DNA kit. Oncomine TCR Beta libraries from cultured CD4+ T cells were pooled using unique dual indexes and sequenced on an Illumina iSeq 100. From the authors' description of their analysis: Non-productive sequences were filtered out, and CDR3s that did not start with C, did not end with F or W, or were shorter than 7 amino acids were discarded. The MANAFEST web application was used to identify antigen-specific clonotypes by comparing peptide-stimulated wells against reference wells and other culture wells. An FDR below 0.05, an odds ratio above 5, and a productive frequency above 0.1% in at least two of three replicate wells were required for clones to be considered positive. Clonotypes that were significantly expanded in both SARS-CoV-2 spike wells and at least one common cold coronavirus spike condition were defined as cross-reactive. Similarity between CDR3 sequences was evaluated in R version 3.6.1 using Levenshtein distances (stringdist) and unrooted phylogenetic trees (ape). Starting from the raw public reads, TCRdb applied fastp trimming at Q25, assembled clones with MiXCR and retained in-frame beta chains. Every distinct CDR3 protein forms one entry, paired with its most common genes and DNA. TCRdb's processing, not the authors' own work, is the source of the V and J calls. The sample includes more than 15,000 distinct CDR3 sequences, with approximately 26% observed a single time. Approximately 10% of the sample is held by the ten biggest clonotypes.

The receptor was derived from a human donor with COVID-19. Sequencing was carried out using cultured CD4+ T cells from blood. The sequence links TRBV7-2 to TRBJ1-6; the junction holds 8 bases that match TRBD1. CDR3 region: CASSMDRVEPLHF. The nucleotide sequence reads TGTGCCAGCAGCATGGACAGGGTGGAGCCCCTCCACTTT.